This T cell receptor beta chain was profiled in a study of cytomegalovirus exposure and HLA in healthy donors. At the level of the study: In a previous analysis, around 120 million unique TCR beta sequences were found from 150 million to 200 million T cells. Study findings and constraints: Productive rates of about 87% or about 30% were seen for most TCR beta V segments in an earlier analysis.

This CDR3 region has 17 residues. Germline V gene sequence: CDR1 SGHRS, CDR2 YFSETQ. After removal of 3 bases from V and 4 bases from J, the junction contained 12 bases not matched to a gene. Remarks on this clone: What it recognizes is unknown.

PCR involved 60 Vbeta and 13 Jbeta primers. The protocol was immunoSEQ multiplex PCR, while the TCRdb copy is restricted to in-frame clones and leaves out a portion. This table has 60,000 to 95,000 clones, 80% to 90% appearing once. V is TRBV5-1 and J is TRBJ2-3, with 9 bases identical to TRBD2. The receptor was isolated from a man between 65 and 80 years old in good health and CMV-seropositive. Sequenced material: PBMCs. CDR3 in DNA: TGCGCCAGCAGCTCGTCCATTGGCGCGGGGGGGTCAGATACGCAGTATTTT. Protein: CASSSSIGAGGSDTQYF. Together with reference TRBV5-1 and TRBJ2-3, the CDR3 gives the full variable domain: KAGVTQTPRYLIKTRGQQVTLSCSPISGHRSVSWYQQTPGQGLQFLFEYFSETQRNKGNFPGRFSGRQFSNSRSEMNVSTLELGDSALYLCASSSSIGAGGSDTQYFGPGTRLTVL.